A single sample gave rise to the 18 T cell receptor beta chains below, sequenced in a study of blood T cell repertoires in COVID-19. The table came from immunoSEQ multiplex PCR; TCRdb's copy has only in-frame clones and leaves some out. The top ten hold about 9.4% of the sample, which has 160,000 or so clones, around 87% seen once. Sequencing was carried out using peripheral blood. These receptors were obtained from a woman in her 70s with COVID-19, enrolled during active disease.

This clone was seen a few times. The chain is built from TRBV3-1 (or the pseudogene TRBV3-2) and TRBJ1-4; 7 bases are a match to TRBD1. V trimming: 6 bases; J trimming: 2 bases; junction bases outside the gene matches: 3. CDR3 length equals 14 residues. Germline V gene lookup returns CDR1 LGHDT and CDR2 YNNKEL (reference sequence). DNA for the CDR3: TGTGCCAGCAGTGACAGGGTGACTAATGAAAAACTGTTTTTT. Protein product: CASSDRVTNEKLFF.

The J gene is TRBJ1-3, the V gene TRBV7-9; D is unresolved. The CDR3 length is 16 residues. V lost 5 bases and J lost 0, with 14 bases in between. The germline V gene has CDR1 SEHNR and CDR2 FQNEAQ (reference sequence). The chain's CDR3 is CASSHTGSSSGNTIYF. CDR3 nucleotides: TGTGCCAGCAGCCATACCGGGAGCAGCTCTGGAAACACCATATATTTT.

This rearrangement joins TRBV19 to TRBJ2-3, with a weak D call TRBD2 (7 bases). The CDR3 spans 16 residues. Germline assignment: CDR1 LNHDA and CDR2 SQIVND (reference sequence). V lost 3 bases to trimming and J lost 0 bases, with 13 bases between them. The DNA of the CDR3 is TGTGCCAGTAGTATCCGGGGGGCAACCAGCACAGATACGCAGTATTTT. Translation gives CASSIRGATSTDTQYF. The whole variable domain, remainder taken from reference TRBV19 and TRBJ2-3, is DGGITQSPKYLFRKEGQNVTLSCEQNLNHDAMYWYRQDPGQGLRLIYYSQIVNDFQKGDIAEGYSVSREKKESFPLTVTSAQKNPTAFYLCASSIRGATSTDTQYFGPGTRLTVL.

The chain is built from TRBV7-9 and TRBJ1-2; 10 nucleotides line up with TRBD1. The V segment lost 2 bases and the J segment 8 bases; nucleotides outside the gene matches: 5. Germline CDR1 and CDR2: SEHNR and FQNEAQ (reference sequence). The CDR3 length is 14 residues. The DNA for the CDR3 is TGTGCCAGCAGCTTAATAGGGACAGGGGTCGGCTACACCTTC. Translating gives CASSLIGTGVGYTF.

The chain couples TRBV7-9 to TRBJ2-1; 8 nucleotides line up with TRBD2. This CDR3 spans 15 amino acids. CDR1 and CDR2 from the germline V gene are SEHNR and FQNEAQ (reference sequence). Trimming cost V 6 bases and J 1 base; bases outside gene matches: 5. In DNA, the CDR3 is TGTGCCAGCAGGGTCGGCGGGGGGTCCTACAATGAGCAGTTCTTC. Translated: CASRVGGGSYNEQFF. The variable domain in full, completed from reference TRBV7-9 and TRBJ2-1, reads DTGVSQNPRHKITKRGQNVTFRCDPISEHNRLYWYRQTLGQGPEFLTYFQNEAQLEKSRLLSDRFSAERPKGSFSTLEIQRTEQGDSAMYLCASRVGGGSYNEQFFGPGTRLTVL.

The rearrangement links TRBV5-1 to TRBJ1-1; 8 positions match TRBD1. CDR1 and CDR2 from the germline V gene are SGHRS and YFSETQ. This CDR3 contains 18 residues. Losses at the gene ends were 2 bases for V and 1 base for J; bases not matched to a gene: 13. CDR3 region: CASSLLQGASSRNTEAFF. In DNA, the CDR3 is TGCGCCAGCAGCTTATTGCAGGGGGCAAGTTCAAGGAACACTGAAGCTTTCTTT.

V usage is TRBV3-1 (or the pseudogene TRBV3-2) and J usage is TRBJ1-1, with D possibly being TRBD1 (5 bases). The V gene lost 0 bases and the J gene lost 1 base, with 12 bases spanning the gap. This CDR3 contains 16 residues. The germline CDR1 and CDR2 sequences are LGHDT and YNNKEL (reference sequence). The CDR3 DNA is TGTGCCAGCAGCCAAGATCCGAACAGGAGGAACACTGAAGCTTTCTTT. Translating it yields CASSQDPNRRNTEAFF.

This chain connects TRBV7-2 to TRBJ2-2, with 9 nucleotides matching TRBD2. V lost 2 bases, J lost 6 bases, and 7 bases stayed unmatched. The CDR3 has 16 amino acids. Germline assignment: CDR1 SGHTA and CDR2 FQGNSA. CDR3 loop: CASSLFRRLAAGELFF. The CDR3, as DNA: TGTGCCAGCAGCTTATTTAGAAGACTAGCGGCCGGGGAGCTGTTTTTT.

This sequence joins TRBV28 and TRBJ1-2; 8 nucleotides match TRBD1. Germline values: CDR1 MDHEN, CDR2 SYDVKM. The CDR3 extends over 16 amino acids. The J segment lost 4 bases and the V segment lost 5 bases, leaving 12 bases of the junction unmatched. CDR3 in DNA: TGTGCCAGCAGTCCACCGGGGGACAGGACATTCTATGGCTACACCTTC. Translation gives CASSPPGDRTFYGYTF.

V is TRBV7-2 and J is TRBJ2-7, with 13 nucleotides matching TRBD2. Losses at the gene ends were 5 bases for V and 7 bases for J; bases not matched to a gene: 11. Germline-derived CDR1 and CDR2 are SGHTA and FQGNSA. This CDR3 is 16 amino acids long. The DNA for the CDR3 is TGTGCCAGCAGCCGGTTGTTGGGACTAGCGGGGAGGGAGCAGTACTTC. Translation gives CASSRLLGLAGREQYF. Supplemented by reference TRBV7-2 and TRBJ2-7, the full variable domain reads GAGVSQSPSNKVTEKGKDVELRCDPISGHTALYWYRQSLGQGLEFLIYFQGNSAPDKSGLPSDRFSAERTGGSVSTLTIQRTQQEDSAVYLCASSRLLGLAGREQYFGPGTRLTVT.

This clone was recorded once. The chain links TRBV5-1 to TRBJ1-4, with TRBD1 matching over 7 bases. Germline lookup yields CDR1 SGHRS and CDR2 YFSETQ. This CDR3 spans 14 amino acids. The V and J ends lost 6 bases and 3 bases, in that order; junction bases with no gene match: 5. The CDR3 region is CASKSGTANEKLFF. The CDR3 nucleotides are TGCGCCAGCAAATCCGGGACAGCTAATGAAAAACTGTTTTTT.

The rearrangement links TRBV2 to TRBJ1-6, with D perhaps TRBD1 (6 bases). Germline V CDR1 and CDR2: SNHLY, FYNNEI. This CDR3 spans 12 amino acids. V dropped 4 bases and J dropped 11 bases, with 9 bases sitting between them. The CDR3 sequence is CASSAGVAPLHF. The CDR3 bases are TGTGCCAGCAGTGCAGGGGTAGCACCCCTCCACTTT.

This chain links TRBV9 with TRBJ2-2, with D possibly being TRBD1 (6 bases). CDR1 is SGDLS and CDR2 is YYNGEE in the germline V gene. The V gene lost 3 bases and the J gene lost 6 bases, with 12 bases spanning the gap. The CDR3 consists of 14 residues. The CDR3 sequence: CASSAHPGAGELFF. The DNA of the CDR3 is TGTGCCAGCAGCGCCCACCCAGGGGCCGGGGAGCTGTTTTTT.

The chain carries TRBV28 and TRBJ1-1, with a possible D match to TRBD1 (5 bases). With 7 bases removed from V and 6 bases from J, the gap between germline ends came to 18 bases. Germline V gene lookup returns CDR1 MDHEN and CDR2 SYDVKM. This CDR3 region has 14 residues. The CDR3 DNA reads TGTGCCAGCACTCATCCGGGGACTGGGGCTGAAGCTTTCTTT. This translates into CASTHPGTGAEAFF.

The chain has TRBV30 and TRBJ1-2; D not certain. V was shortened by 0 bases and J by 4 bases, with 9 bases between the two germline ends. This CDR3 comprises 13 residues. The V gene's germline CDR1 is GTSNPN and CDR2 SVGIG (reference sequence). The DNA of the CDR3 is TGTGCCTGGAGTGTACGGACTGGCTATGGCTACACCTTC. Its translation: CAWSVRTGYGYTF.

This chain connects TRBV4-2 to TRBJ1-1, with TRBD1 identical over 7 bases. Germline CDR1 is LGHNA and CDR2 is YNFKEQ. Germline trimming cut 2 bases from V and 5 bases from J; bases unmatched to any gene: 8. The CDR3 is 15 amino acids. The CDR3 region is CASSQRGQFKTEAFF. In DNA form, the CDR3 reads TGTGCCAGCAGCCAACGGGGACAGTTCAAGACTGAAGCTTTCTTT.

V usage is TRBV5-1 and J usage is TRBJ2-5; weak D call: TRBD1 (6 bases). The ends were cut back, 0 bases at V and 2 bases at J, with 14 bases in the middle. Germline CDR1 is SGHRS and CDR2 is YFSETQ. This CDR3 comprises 16 residues. CDR3 loop: CASSLDGRGGQETQYF. The CDR3, as DNA: TGCGCCAGCAGCTTGGATGGCCGAGGGGGTCAAGAGACCCAGTACTTC.

The chain is built from TRBV7-9 and TRBJ1-3; D may be TRBD1 (5 bases). The V gene lost 2 bases and the J gene lost 2 bases, with 7 bases spanning the gap. Per germline, CDR1 SEHNR and CDR2 FQNEAQ (reference sequence). The CDR3 consists of 14 residues. The CDR3 region is CASSLRTPGNTIYF. DNA for the CDR3: TGTGCCAGCAGCTTAAGGACACCTGGAAACACCATATATTTT.